This is a list of T cell receptor beta chains from one sample in a study of T cell repertoires in cytomegalovirus infection. TCRdb recomputed calls from the reads with MiXCR, one row per CDR3 protein. Among about 310,000 distinct CDR3 sequences listed, 15% to 20% were seen once. The sample taken for sequencing was PBMCs. These TCRs come from a human donor in good health (CMV status not recorded). Some clones in this sample may be carry-over from other donors' samples. CDR3s include the opening cysteine and the closing phenylalanine or tryptophan. The D gene is left open where the match is weak. Clone size is shown for a subset of rows, as once, few, many or a class of expanded clone.

.,TRBJ2-7,TRBV7-2,many,15,CASSLDPQQAYEQYF,TGTGCCAGCAGCTTAGACCCCCAACAGGCCTACGAGCAGTACTTC
TRBD2,TRBJ2-7,TRBV7-9,many,15,CASSLPSGGLDEQYF,TGTGCCAGCAGCCTCCCTAGCGGGGGCCTTGACGAGCAGTACTTC
TRBD1,TRBJ1-1,TRBV20-1,few,11,CSARGDREAFF,TGCAGTGCTAGGGGGGACAGGGAAGCTTTCTTT
.,TRBJ2-2,TRBV5-4,many,14,CASTLKEGTGELFF,TGTGCCAGCACCTTGAAGGAGGGAACCGGGGAGCTGTTTTTT
TRBD2,TRBJ2-7,TRBV6-5,many,16,CASSYTLAGGRNEQYF,TGTGCCAGCAGTTACACACTAGCGGGGGGGCGGAACGAGCAGTACTTC
TRBD1,TRBJ2-3,TRBV27,.,15,CASSLSRTGWYTQYF,TGTGCCAGCAGTTTATCAAGGACAGGGTGGTATACGCAGTATTTT
TRBD1,TRBJ1-1,TRBV20-1,.,14,CSALTRGARTEAFF,TGCAGTGCCCTTACCAGGGGGGCGCGGACTGAAGCTTTCTTT
.,TRBJ2-1,TRBV3-1,large,15,CASSQGRGSRNEQFF,TGTGCCAGCAGCCAAGGACGAGGCTCACGTAATGAGCAGTTCTTC
.,TRBJ1-1,TRBV5-1,.,15,CASSLARTWNTEAFF,TGCGCCAGCAGCTTGGCGAGGACCTGGAACACTGAAGCTTTCTTT
.,TRBJ1-6,TRBV18,.,13,CASSPSDAASIHF,TGTGCCAGCTCACCGTCGGACGCAGCTTCAATCCACTTT
.,TRBJ1-6,TRBV4-1,many,15,CASSRLRVFNSPLHF,TGCGCCAGCAGCCGGTTAAGGGTCTTTAATTCACCCCTCCACTTT
TRBD1,TRBJ2-2,TRBV7-6,many,16,CASSEGQGSNTGELFF,TGTGCCAGCAGCGAGGGACAGGGGTCGAACACCGGGGAGCTGTTTTTT
.,TRBJ1-4,TRBV20-1,few,13,CSAPGLSNEKLFF,TGCAGTGCTCCAGGGTTGTCTAATGAAAAACTGTTTTTT
TRBD2,TRBJ2-1,TRBV5-4,.,17,CASSLGHTSGGVNEQFF,TGTGCCAGCAGCTTGGGGCACACTAGCGGGGGTGTTAATGAGCAGTTCTTC
.,TRBJ2-1,TRBV20-1,.,16,CSARGTLGTWDNEQFF,TGCAGTGCTAGAGGAACATTGGGGACTTGGGACAATGAGCAGTTCTTC
TRBD1,TRBJ2-5,TRBV7-9,many,15,CASSFGQGAGETQYF,TGTGCCAGCAGCTTCGGACAGGGGGCAGGGGAGACCCAGTACTTC
.,TRBJ1-5,TRBV7-2,many,14,CASSFLDSNQPQHF,TGTGCCAGCAGCTTTTTGGATAGCAATCAGCCCCAGCATTTT
TRBD2,TRBJ2-5,TRBV7-2,many,18,CASSLGGLAGGIGETQYF,TGTGCCAGCAGCTTAGGGGGACTAGCGGGGGGAATCGGGGAGACCCAGTACTTC
.,TRBJ1-1,TRBV29-1,few,16,CSGIPRPGTLDTEAFF,TGCAGCGGCATCCCACGTCCGGGGACGTTAGACACTGAAGCTTTCTTT
.,TRBJ1-1,TRBV6-2/TRBV6-3,few,13,CASRQFMNTEAFF,TGTGCCAGCCGACAGTTCATGAACACTGAAGCTTTCTTT
TRBD1,TRBJ1-1,TRBV12-3/TRBV12-4,.,15,CASSLPGQGVFEAFF,TGTGCCAGCAGTTTACCGGGACAGGGGGTATTCGAAGCTTTCTTT
.,TRBJ1-1,TRBV7-2,many,12,CASSPGRIEAFF,TGTGCCAGCAGCCCCGGACGGATTGAAGCTTTCTTT
TRBD2,TRBJ2-3,TRBV20-1,.,17,CSAKGLAGGPFPDTQYF,TGCAGTGCTAAAGGACTAGCGGGGGGGCCATTCCCAGATACGCAGTATTTT
.,TRBJ2-1,TRBV20-1,.,15,CSARRISGPYNEQFF,TGCAGTGCTAGACGAATTTCGGGGCCATACAATGAGCAGTTCTTC
.,TRBJ2-2,TRBV7-9,few,16,CASSLAVRVRTGELFF,TGTGCCAGCAGCTTAGCGGTCAGGGTTCGCACCGGGGAGCTGTTTTTT
TRBD1,TRBJ1-1,TRBV6-6,.,13,CASSDSRDSEAFF,TGTGCCAGCAGTGACTCCCGGGACAGCGAAGCTTTCTTT
.,TRBJ2-1,TRBV6-1,many,15,CASSEGLAHYNEQFF,TGTGCCAGCAGTGAGGGGCTAGCGCATTACAATGAGCAGTTCTTC
.,TRBJ1-2,TRBV12-3/TRBV12-4,many,12,CASRPPGYGYTF,TGTGCCAGCAGACCTCCGGGCTATGGCTACACCTTC
TRBD2,TRBJ2-5,TRBV20-1,.,13,CSAQKRGWETQYF,TGCAGTGCTCAAAAGCGGGGTTGGGAGACCCAGTACTTC
.,TRBJ2-5,TRBV12-3/TRBV12-4,many,13,CASRRTVGETQYF,TGTGCCAGCAGGCGGACGGTTGGAGAGACCCAGTACTTC
.,TRBJ2-1,TRBV2,many,12,CASSLSNGEQFF,TGTGCCAGCAGTCTATCTAACGGTGAGCAGTTCTTC
TRBD1,TRBJ1-3,TRBV20-1,once,14,CSARDRARGNTIYF,TGCAGTGCTCGGGACAGGGCTAGAGGAAACACCATATATTTT
TRBD1,TRBJ2-3,TRBV20-1,few,13,CSAPTGTTDTQYF,TGCAGTGCTCCGACAGGGACCACAGATACGCAGTATTTT
.,TRBJ1-2,TRBV28,.,11,CASSFLQDYTF,TGTGCCAGCAGTTTTTTACAGGACTACACCTTC
.,TRBJ2-2,TRBV11-2,many,14,CASSLAGNTGELFF,TGTGCCAGCAGCTTAGCCGGGAACACCGGGGAGCTGTTTTTT
.,TRBJ2-2,TRBV4-3,few,14,CASSQEPGGGELFF,TGCGCCAGCAGCCAAGAACCCGGGGGCGGGGAGCTGTTTTTT
TRBD2,TRBJ2-1,TRBV3-1,.,16,CASSFLGGGTYNEQFF,TGTGCCAGCAGCTTTTTGGGGGGGGGGACCTACAATGAGCAGTTCTTC
TRBD1,TRBJ1-1,TRBV4-3,many,16,CASSPTPGQGNTEAFF,TGCGCCAGCAGCCCGACCCCGGGACAGGGGAACACTGAAGCTTTCTTT
TRBD1,TRBJ2-1,TRBV6-1,few,16,CASSPGQGISYNEQFF,TGTGCCAGCAGTCCGGGACAGGGCATCTCCTACAATGAGCAGTTCTTC
.,TRBJ2-1,TRBV19,few,15,CASSTARWRGDEQFF,TGTGCCAGTAGTACCGCGCGATGGAGGGGGGATGAGCAGTTCTTC
.,TRBJ1-1,TRBV4-1,.,15,CASSHITGRNTEAFF,TGCGCCAGCAGCCATATAACAGGACGCAACACTGAAGCTTTCTTT
TRBD1,TRBJ1-6,TRBV7-2,few,17,CASSLGTGVAYNSPLHF,TGTGCCAGCAGCCTAGGGACAGGGGTCGCCTATAATTCACCCCTCCACTTT
TRBD2,TRBJ2-7,TRBV10-3,.,14,CAISESFGGGEQYF,TGTGCCATCAGTGAGTCCTTTGGGGGGGGAGAGCAGTACTTC
TRBD1,TRBJ1-1,TRBV5-1,few,17,CASSLVRTGGQNTEAFF,TGCGCCAGCAGCTTGGTCCGGACAGGGGGACAGAACACTGAAGCTTTCTTT
.,TRBJ1-5,TRBV7-8,many,13,CASSPGRQQPQHF,TGTGCCAGCAGCCCAGGGAGACAGCAGCCCCAGCATTTT
.,TRBJ1-1,TRBV7-2,.,15,CASSLQQGRNTEAFF,TGTGCCAGCAGCTTACAACAGGGTCGCAACACTGAAGCTTTCTTT
.,TRBJ2-7,TRBV19,few,15,CASSIAGTAAWEQYF,TGTGCCAGTAGTATAGCGGGGACCGCCGCGTGGGAGCAGTACTTC
.,TRBJ1-5,TRBV28,many,12,CASSQGNQPQHF,TGTGCCAGCAGTCAGGGAAATCAGCCCCAGCATTTT
.,TRBJ1-2,TRBV9,.,15,CASSEGSDISYGYTF,TGTGCCAGCAGCGAGGGGTCGGACATTAGCTATGGCTACACCTTC
TRBD2,TRBJ2-5,TRBV4-2,.,15,CASSLLAGGQETQYF,TGTGCCAGCAGTCTACTAGCGGGGGGACAAGAGACCCAGTACTTC
.,TRBJ2-1,TRBV7-9,many,13,CASSDNSYNEQFF,TGTGCCAGCAGTGATAACTCCTACAATGAGCAGTTCTTC
.,TRBJ1-6,TRBV6-5,.,17,CASSYVWGSSYNSPLHF,TGTGCCAGCAGTTACGTGTGGGGGAGCTCCTATAATTCACCCCTCCACTTT
.,TRBJ1-6,TRBV28,.,19,CASSETRTRRFSYNSPLHF,TGTGCCAGCAGTGAGACCCGGACACGACGGTTCTCCTATAATTCACCCCTCCACTTT
TRBD2,TRBJ2-1,TRBV6-4,.,15,CASSDGRGGYNEQFF,TGTGCCAGCAGTGACGGGCGGGGGGGTTACAATGAGCAGTTCTTC